The 26 T cell receptor beta chains below come from one sample, sequenced in a study of CD8 T cells in Susac syndrome. With random hexamers, reverse transcription was performed on roughly 0.5 to 1 ug of RNA. TCRdb analysed the immunoSEQ multiplex PCR reads with MiXCR anew, one entry per CDR3 protein. The data contain roughly 150,000 distinct CDR3 sequences, 95% of them singletons. The sequencing sample was made of CD8+ T cells from PBMCs. The receptors come from a human donor with multiple sclerosis.

The chain has TRBV13 and TRBJ1-1; maybe TRBD1 (6 bases). The CDR3 has 16 amino acids. V shed 5 bases and J shed 3 bases, with 19 bases lying between them. Germline lookup yields CDR1 PRHDT and CDR2 FYEKMQ (reference sequence). The CDR3 here is CASSPRPGEMDTEAFF. The CDR3 DNA follows: TGTGCCAGCAGCCCACGGCCAGGGGAGATGGACACTGAAGCTTTCTTT.

This chain uses TRBV30 with TRBJ2-5; D may be TRBD1 (6 bases). V lost 4 bases and J lost 2, with 14 bases in between. Germline CDR1 GTSNPN, CDR2 SVGIG (reference sequence). This CDR3 is 14 amino acids long. CDR3 region: CAWNGDTLQETQYF. Written as DNA, the CDR3 is TGTGCCTGGAACGGGGACACCTTACAAGAGACCCAGTACTTC.

Comment on this clonotype: An end of the junction does not agree with germline; a read error may underlie this. The chain has TRBV7-7 and TRBJ2-1, with TRBD1 as a possible D gene (5 bases). CDR3 size: 18 residues. Germline V gives CDR1 SSHAT, CDR2 FNYEAQ (reference sequence). The CDR3 coding sequence is TGTGCTAGCAGCTTAGTTCCCTGGGGCCCTGGGGCTTACAATGAGCAGTTCTTC. Amino acids: CASSLVPWGPGAYNEQFF. Full variable domain (rest looked up from reference TRBV7-7 and TRBJ2-1): GAGVSQSPRYKVTKRGQDVTLRCDPISSHATLYWYQQALGQGPEFLTYFNYEAQPDKSGLPSDRFSAERPEGSISTLTIQRTEQRDSAMYRCASSLVPWGPGAYNEQFFGPGTRLTVL.

The V call is TRBV5-6, the J call TRBJ2-3; D uncertain. Looked up from germline, CDR1 is SGHDT and CDR2 is YYEEEE. Deletions cut 5 bases from V and 2 bases from J, with 12 bases between. The CDR3 totals 14 residues. For the CDR3, the DNA is TGTGCCAGCAGTAGCAGCATCGTCACAGATACGCAGTATTTT. It is translated as CASSSSIVTDTQYF.

This clonotype is a singleton in its sample. The V gene is TRBV9, the J gene TRBJ1-6; TRBD1 aligns across 7 bases. The CDR3 extends over 15 amino acids. CDR1 SGDLS and CDR2 YYNGEE come from the germline V gene. V shed 4 bases, J shed 8 bases, and the junction held 9 bases outside the gene matches. The CDR3 nucleotides read TGTGCCAGCAGCCCACGACAGGGAGGGGATTCACCCCTCCACTTT. Translating gives CASSPRQGGDSPLHF. The full variable domain, in which reference TRBV9 and TRBJ1-6 provide the parts outside the CDR3, is DSGVTQTPKHLITATGQRVTLRCSPRSGDLSVYWYQQSLDQGLQFLIQYYNGEERAKGNILERFSAQQFPDLHSELNLSSLELGDSALYFCASSPRQGGDSPLHFGNGTRLTVT.

The rearrangement links TRBV20-1 to TRBJ1-4; D not resolved. The CDR3 spans 15 residues. The V and J ends lost 0 bases and 2 bases respectively, with 10 bases between them. Germline V lookup: CDR1 DFQATT, CDR2 SNEGSKA (reference sequence). For the CDR3, the DNA is TGCAGTGCTAGAGATAACTGGGCGACTAATGAAAAACTGTTTTTT. This sequence encodes CSARDNWATNEKLFF.

The J gene is TRBJ2-2, the V gene TRBV20-1; D ambiguous. Germline V lookup: CDR1 DFQATT, CDR2 SNEGSKA (reference sequence). The CDR3 runs to 11 residues. V lost 2 bases and J 7 bases, leaving 5 bases between the germline ends. CDR3 region: CSARLGGELFF. CDR3 in DNA: TGCAGTGCTAGATTGGGCGGGGAGCTGTTTTTT.

This CDR3 reads CASSIGGEQFF. CDR3 coding DNA: TGTGCCAGTAGTATCGGGGGTGAGCAGTTCTTC. This rearrangement joins TRBV19 to TRBJ2-1; D may be TRBD2 (6 bases). Trimming took 3 bases from V and 9 from J, leaving 6 bases between them. Germline CDR1 LNHDA, CDR2 SQIVND (reference sequence). The CDR3 is 11 amino acids.

This sequence joins TRBV13 and TRBJ1-6, with a tentative D call TRBD1 (6 bases). Between the trimmed V and J ends, which lost 3 bases and 10 bases, there was a span of 13 bases. The germline V gene has CDR1 PRHDT and CDR2 FYEKMQ (reference sequence). CDR3 size: 14 residues. The CDR3 DNA reads as TGTGCCAGCAGCTTCCCCGAAGGGGGATCACCCCTCCACTTT. Protein: CASSFPEGGSPLHF.

The chain joins TRBV2 to TRBJ2-7, with no clear D. Germline V CDR1 and CDR2: SNHLY, FYNNEI. The CDR3 is 12 amino acids. Between the trimmed V and J ends, which lost 1 base and 5 bases, there was a span of 6 bases. CDR3 coding DNA: TGTGCCAGCAGTGAAGGGCGGAACGAGCAGTACGTC. Its translation is CASSEGRNEQYV.

The genes are TRBV6-1 and TRBJ2-7, with 10 bases aligning to TRBD1. There are 17 residues in the CDR3. CDR1 is MNHNS and CDR2 is SASEGT in the germline V gene. The J segment lost 0 bases and the V segment lost 5 bases, leaving 10 bases of the junction unmatched. The CDR3 DNA follows: TGTGCCAGCAGTCCTCCGGGACAGGGGTGGAGCTCCTACGAGCAGTACTTC. Its translation: CASSPPGQGWSSYEQYF.

The chain has TRBV7-8 and TRBJ2-6, with D uncertain. V was trimmed by 5 bases and J by 0 bases, leaving 11 bases between them. CDR3 length: 16 amino acids. Germline CDR1 and CDR2: SGHVS and FQNEAQ. CDR3: CASSPAADSGANVLTF. The DNA for the CDR3 is TGTGCCAGCAGCCCCGCGGCGGACTCTGGGGCCAACGTCCTGACTTTC.

The chain combines TRBV5-6 with TRBJ1-1; D call uncertain. This CDR3 is built from 17 residues. CDR1 and CDR2 (germline): SGHDT, YYEEEE. Trimming pared 0 bases from V and 2 bases from J, leaving 17 bases between. CDR3: CASSLGVLEGLNTEAFF. CDR3 coding DNA: TGTGCCAGCAGCTTGGGGGTCCTAGAGGGTCTTAACACTGAAGCTTTCTTT.

The chain carries TRBV14 and TRBJ2-7, with D perhaps matching TRBD1 (6 bases). The CDR3 is made up of 14 amino acids. Germline values: CDR1 SGHDN, CDR2 FVKESK. V dropped 4 bases and J dropped 2 bases, with 12 bases sitting between them. CDR3 protein: CASSLQGLPYEQYV. The CDR3 coding sequence is TGTGCCAGCAGCCTGCAGGGGTTACCCTACGAGCAGTACGTC.

This rearrangement joins TRBV7-9 to TRBJ2-1; 8 bases fit TRBD2. V lost 5 bases, J lost 2 bases, and 8 bases stayed unmatched. The CDR3 has 16 amino acids. CDR1 SEHNR and CDR2 FQNEAQ come from the germline V gene (reference sequence). The CDR3, as DNA: TGTGCCAGCAGCCTCGTGACGGGGGGGCCCTACAATGAGCAGTTCTTC. Its protein product is CASSLVTGGPYNEQFF.

The V gene is TRBV27, the J gene TRBJ2-7; D might be TRBD1 (5 bases). The V end lost 3 bases, the J end lost 1 base, and 10 bases lay between the germline ends. Germline assignment: CDR1 MNHEY and CDR2 SMNVEV (reference sequence). This CDR3 contains 14 residues. The DNA for the CDR3 is TGTGCCAGCAGTTTTCAGGGATCTTCCTACGAGCAGTACTTC. As protein: CASSFQGSSYEQYF.

The genes are TRBV29-1 and TRBJ2-1; D is possibly TRBD2 (6 bases). Germline V gene lookup returns CDR1 SQVTM and CDR2 ANQGSEA. The CDR3 contains 12 residues. With 4 bases removed from V and 8 bases from J, the gap between germline ends came to 12 bases. This chain's CDR3 is CSVGGEVDEQFF. CDR3 DNA sequence: TGCAGCGTTGGCGGGGAGGTCGATGAGCAGTTCTTC.

The J gene is TRBJ1-5, the V gene TRBV12-5; a possible D gene is TRBD1 (5 bases). Looked up from germline, CDR1 is LGHNT and CDR2 is FRNRAP. The V end lost 7 bases, the J end lost 7 bases, and 17 bases lay between the germline ends. The CDR3 sequence is 14 residues long. The CDR3 DNA is TGTGCTAGTGCCCGCGAGGGGTTACAGCAGCCCCAGCATTTT. Translation gives CASAREGLQQPQHF.

V gene TRBV9 combines with J gene TRBJ1-6; D is possibly TRBD1 (5 bases). This CDR3 has 17 amino acids. Trimming removed 0 bases at V and 7 bases at J, with 17 bases between. Germline lookup yields CDR1 SGDLS and CDR2 YYNGEE. The CDR3 DNA reads as TGTGCCAGCAGCGTAGAAGGGACTTTACAGTCAAATTCACCCCTCCACTTT. The encoded protein is CASSVEGTLQSNSPLHF.

This chain links TRBV18 with TRBJ2-7; 9 bases agree with TRBD1. The CDR3 has 16 amino acids. Germline V gene lookup returns CDR1 KGHSH and CDR2 LQKENI. The trim removed 3 bases at V and 2 bases at J, leaving 8 bases unmatched. CDR3 residues: CASSPTPGTGPYEQYV. CDR3 DNA sequence: TGTGCCAGCTCACCGACTCCCGGGACAGGGCCCTACGAGCAGTACGTC.

The genes are TRBV12-3 or TRBV12-4 and TRBJ2-3; 8 nucleotides agree with TRBD1. After removal of 5 bases from V and 4 bases from J, the junction contained 5 bases not matched to a gene. This CDR3 region has 14 residues. The CDR3 is CASSLDRGADTQYF. CDR3 nucleotides: TGTGCCAGCAGTCTCGACAGGGGTGCAGATACGCAGTATTTT.

The chain combines TRBV13 with TRBJ2-5; 9 bases match TRBD2. CDR3 size: 15 residues. Germline assignment: CDR1 PRHDT and CDR2 FYEKMQ (reference sequence). V gave up 2 bases and J gave up 4 bases; unmatched junction bases: 5. The CDR3 nucleotides read TGTGCCAGCAGCTTAACGGCGGGGGGGCGAGAGACCCAGTACTTC. Translated: CASSLTAGGRETQYF.

The chain uses TRBV4-1 and TRBJ2-1; D gene uncertain. CDR1 is MGHRA, CDR2 YSYEKL, per germline. V gave up 4 bases and J gave up 5 bases, with 9 bases separating them. The CDR3 loop spans 13 amino acids. DNA of the CDR3: TGCGCCAGCAGCCGTGGACCAAACAATGAGCAGTTCTTC. Translating it yields CASSRGPNNEQFF.

The chain is built from TRBV3-1 and TRBJ2-1; either TRBD1 or TRBD2 may supply D (5 bases each). This CDR3 spans 17 amino acids. V was clipped by 0 bases and J by 2 bases, with 14 bases between them. Per the germline V gene, CDR1 is LGHDT and CDR2 is YNNKEL (reference sequence). This chain's CDR3 is CASSQDPYLGPYNEQFF. The CDR3 DNA is TGTGCCAGCAGCCAAGATCCATACTTGGGACCCTACAATGAGCAGTTCTTC.

The chain uses TRBV7-8 and TRBJ2-1; D is unresolved. Germline CDR1 is SGHVS and CDR2 is FQNEAQ. The V gene lost 5 bases and the J gene lost 5 bases, with 7 bases spanning the gap. This CDR3 comprises 12 residues. CDR3 coding DNA: TGTGCCAGCAGCCGCAGTCACAATGAGCAGTTCTTC. This gives the protein CASSRSHNEQFF.

The rearrangement joins TRBV20-1 to TRBJ1-3; 8 nucleotides line up with TRBD1. The CDR3 is made up of 14 amino acids. The germline gives CDR1 DFQATT, CDR2 SNEGSKA (reference sequence). With 4 bases clipped from V and 5 bases from J, the junction kept 7 bases outside the gene matches. CDR3 nucleotides: TGCAGTGCTAAGGACAGGGACGTGAGAAACACCATATATTTT. It encodes CSAKDRDVRNTIYF.